The source of this T cell receptor (beta chain) is a study of blood T cell repertoires in COVID-19. Looking at the study overall: Whether acute or convalescent, the COVID-19 samples came from the United States, Italy and Spain. T cells, B-cell-depleted T cells, or PBMCs provided the cDNA or gDNA that served as material.

Methods used by the authors: Quantification of nucleated cells was approximated via reference gene primer amplification. The assay was immunoSEQ multiplex PCR, and TCRdb's table has in-frame clones only and misses some. V and J calls and clone size are as listed in that table; D and trimming were resolved from the DNA. The table has about 230,000 clones, approximately 85% seen once; the top ten hold 4% to 6%. This clone was counted a few times. CDR1 is LNHDA, CDR2 SQIVND, per germline (reference sequence). The V end was cut by 6 bases, the J end by 1 base, with 13 bases between. The CDR3 has 15 amino acids.

Material: peripheral blood. The sequence was collected from a man in his forties or fifties with COVID-19, enrolled during active disease. This chain connects TRBV19 to TRBJ1-5; D ambiguous. The CDR3 DNA sequence: TGTGCCAGTAGCACGGGTCGATACAGCAATCAGCCCCAGCATTTT. Amino acid sequence: CASSTGRYSNQPQHF.